The 8 T cell receptor beta chains presented below share a single source sample, sequenced in a study of T cells in women clearing cervical HPV infection. TCRdb's copy holds only in-frame clones and misses some; the assay was immunoSEQ multiplex PCR. The table for this sample gives roughly 23,000 clones. The sequenced material came from blood buffy coat. These receptors all stem from a woman aged 18 to 75 with a cervical HPV16 infection that either progressed to CIN3+ or cleared (not recorded which).

As concerns this clone: The read ends 3 residues early relative to the CDR3; the germline J gene fills the gap. The rearrangement links TRBV4-1 to TRBJ2-3; 10 bases are shared with TRBD2. Trimming removed 4 bases from V and 6 bases from J; junction bases left unmatched: 13. The CDR3 covers 17 residues. Germline CDR1 MGHRA, CDR2 YSYEKL. The CDR3 reads CASSRTAGGILADTQYF. The DNA read from the CDR3 is TGCGCCAGCAGCCGAACAGCGGGGGGGATCCTCGCGGATACG.

The CDR3 loop reads CAWSLGQYGYTF. Incomplete CDR3 DNA: TGTGCCTGGAGTCTGGGACAGTATGGC. This chain uses TRBV30 with TRBJ1-2; TRBD1 agrees at 7 bases. With the read ending 3 residues before the CDR3 end, the germline J gene is used to fill in that end. V gave up 2 bases and J gave up 5 bases; unmatched junction bases: 2. The CDR3 extends over 12 amino acids. Germline V lookup: CDR1 GTSNPN, CDR2 SVGIG (reference sequence).

Concerning this clone: The read ends 3 residues before the CDR3 terminus; that terminus is restored from the germline J gene. J is TRBJ2-1 and V is TRBV6-4, with D perhaps matching TRBD1 (6 bases). The V and J ends lost 2 bases and 0 bases respectively, with 8 bases between them. Looked up from germline, CDR1 is MRHNA and CDR2 is SNTAGT. This CDR3 spans 15 amino acids. This chain's CDR3 is CASSDLGGSYNEQFF. CDR3 DNA, as far as it was read: TGTGCCAGCAGTGACCTAGGGGGCTCCTACAATGAG.

Notes on this clone: The sequenced fragment ends 3 residues before the CDR3 boundary, so the rest is inferred from the germline J gene. The gene calls are TRBV20-1 and TRBJ2-7; TRBD2 aligns across 13 bases. The CDR3 is made up of 16 amino acids. Germline V gene lookup returns CDR1 DFQATT and CDR2 SNEGSKA (reference sequence). Unmatched junction bases numbered 8, after V lost 0 bases and J lost 6 bases. CDR3 sequence: CSAREPTSGGASEQYF. Incomplete CDR3 DNA: TGCAGTGCTAGAGAGCCTACTAGCGGGGGGGCTAGCGAG.

As regards this clone: The sequenced fragment ends 3 residues before the CDR3 boundary, so the rest is inferred from the germline J gene. The genes are TRBV20-1 and TRBJ2-2; D may be TRBD1 (5 bases). CDR3 length: 14 amino acids. The V and J ends lost 1 base and 4 bases respectively, with 10 bases between them. CDR1 and CDR2 from the germline V gene are DFQATT and SNEGSKA (reference sequence). CDR3 DNA (partial): TGCAGTGCTAGAGGGGGCACGGGCACCGGGGAG. Amino acids: CSARGGTGTGE. The CDR3, in full, reads CSARGGTGTGELFF.

On this clone itself: The DNA ends 3 residues before the CDR3 does, and the rest of the CDR3 is filled in from the germline J gene. The chain carries TRBV19 and TRBJ1-4; D is unresolved. The CDR3 runs to 15 residues. The germline CDR1 and CDR2 sequences are LNHDA and SQIVND (reference sequence). Trimming shortened V by 4 bases and J by 4 bases, and 13 bases separated the two germline ends. The CDR3 region is CASSTHSGSNEKLFF. The part of the CDR3 DNA that was read is TGTGCCAGTAGTACCCACTCGGGGAGTAATGAAAAA. Combining the CDR3 with reference TRBV19 and TRBJ1-4 gives the whole variable domain DGGITQSPKYLFRKEGQNVTLSCEQNLNHDAMYWYRQDPGQGLRLIYYSQIVNDFQKGDIAEGYSVSREKKESFPLTVTSAQKNPTAFYLCASSTHSGSNEKLFFGSGTQLSVL.

As concerns this clone: The read terminates 3 residues before the CDR3 end, so the remaining end is supplied by the germline J gene. J is TRBJ2-2 and V is TRBV7-3, with TRBD2 matching over 9 bases. CDR3 length: 15 amino acids. The germline CDR1 and CDR2 sequences are SGHTA and FQGTGA. The J segment lost 6 bases and the V segment lost 6 bases, leaving 8 bases of the junction unmatched. The DNA read from the CDR3 is TGTGCCAGCAGTTATGGCGGGGGGGCCGCCGGGGAG. The encoded protein is CASSYGGGAAGE. The whole CDR3 sequence reads CASSYGGGAAGELFF.

About this clone: Read data end 3 residues before the CDR3 end; the end is taken from the germline J gene. J is TRBJ1-2 and V is TRBV2, with unresolved D. Trimming removed 4 bases from V and 5 bases from J, with 11 bases in between. The germline V gene has CDR1 SNHLY and CDR2 FYNNEI. The CDR3 sequence is 13 residues long. The CDR3 sequence: CASSVQARYGYTF. The covered CDR3 bases are TGTGCCAGCAGTGTACAAGCTAGATATGGC.